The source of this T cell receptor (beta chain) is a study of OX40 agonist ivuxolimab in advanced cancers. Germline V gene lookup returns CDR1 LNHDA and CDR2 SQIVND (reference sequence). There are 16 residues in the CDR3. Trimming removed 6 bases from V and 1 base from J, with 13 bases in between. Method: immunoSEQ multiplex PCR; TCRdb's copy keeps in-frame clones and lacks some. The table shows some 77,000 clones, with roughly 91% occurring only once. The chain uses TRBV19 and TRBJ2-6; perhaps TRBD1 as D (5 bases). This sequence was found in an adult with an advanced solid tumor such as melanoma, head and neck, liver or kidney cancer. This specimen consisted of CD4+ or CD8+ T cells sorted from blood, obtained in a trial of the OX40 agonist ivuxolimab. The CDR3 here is CASSHRRTSGANVLTF. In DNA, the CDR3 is TGTGCCAGTAGCCACAGAAGGACATCTGGGGCCAACGTCCTGACTTTC.